What follows are 11 T cell receptor beta chains derived from one specimen sequenced in a study of Ad26.COV2.S vaccination and SARS-CoV-2 variants. Repertoires were generated with immunoSEQ multiplex PCR, while TCRdb's copy carries only in-frame clones and drops some. The sample includes around 380,000 clones, 70% to 90% of them seen just once. Treatment: 15 to 20 received Ad26.COV2.S at low or high dose, single or two shots; about 5 received placebo; per-sample allocation not given. Sampling was performed 63 days after the first vaccine or placebo injection. The sample was peripheral blood, taken in a trial of Ad26.COV2.S vaccine versus placebo. Receptor source: a person aged 18-60 years who received the Ad26.COV2.S COVID-19 vaccine or a placebo.

This clone was picked up one time. This chain connects TRBV5-4 to TRBJ2-3, with TRBD1 matching 7 bases. The CDR3 contains 14 residues. Germline CDR1 SGHNT, CDR2 YYREEE (reference sequence). V dropped 3 bases and J dropped 0; count of bases not matched to a gene: 1. The CDR3 DNA sequence: TGTGCCAGCAGCTCGGGACAGAGCACAGATACGCAGTATTTT. As protein: CASSSGQSTDTQYF.

The J gene is TRBJ1-1, the V gene TRBV27, with 9 bases that match TRBD1. Germline V gives CDR1 MNHEY, CDR2 SMNVEV (reference sequence). The CDR3 is 15 amino acids. The V and J ends lost 7 bases and 3 bases, in that order; junction bases with no gene match: 9. The CDR3 region has the DNA TGTGCCAGCATCAACTACAGGGGGCGCGACACTGAAGCTTTCTTT. Amino acid sequence: CASINYRGRDTEAFF.

The V call is TRBV12-3 or TRBV12-4, the J call TRBJ2-7; 8 bases map to TRBD1. V lost 1 base, J lost 7 bases, and 0 bases stayed unmatched. The length of the CDR3 is 12 residues. CDR3 protein: CASSLGTGEQYF. CDR3 sequence (DNA): TGTGCCAGCAGTTTAGGGACAGGGGAGCAGTACTTC.

The sample holds one count of this clone. The chain uses TRBV7-9 and TRBJ2-7, with 7 bases lining up with TRBD1. Trimming removed 1 base from V and 6 bases from J; junction bases left unmatched: 12. The CDR3 is 16 residues long. Germline V gene data show CDR1 as SEHNR and CDR2 as FQNEAQ (reference sequence). DNA for the CDR3: TGTGCCAGCAGCTTAGGGGAGACAGGGACATTCCCCGAGCAGTACTTC. Translated: CASSLGETGTFPEQYF.

As concerns this clone: Other DNA sequences within the sample encode an identical CDR3. This chain connects TRBV7-2 to TRBJ2-5, with TRBD2 matching 7 bases. With 1 base clipped from V and 5 bases from J, the junction kept 1 base outside the gene matches. This CDR3 region has 13 residues. Germline V lookup: CDR1 SGHTA, CDR2 FQGNSA. The CDR3 region is CASSLVSGETQYF. The CDR3 coding sequence is TGTGCCAGCAGCTTAGTTAGCGGGGAGACCCAGTACTTC. Variable domain in full (rest from reference TRBV7-2 and TRBJ2-5): GAGVSQSPSNKVTEKGKDVELRCDPISGHTALYWYRQSLGQGLEFLIYFQGNSAPDKSGLPSDRFSAERTGGSVSTLTIQRTQQEDSAVYLCASSLVSGETQYFGPGTRLLVL.

The V call is TRBV6-6, the J call TRBJ1-1; 8 bases line up with TRBD1. CDR1 is MNHNY, CDR2 SVGAGI, per germline (reference sequence). V lost 6 bases to trimming and J lost 4 bases; unmatched junction nucleotides: 4. The CDR3 covers 13 residues. The DNA for the CDR3 is TGTGCCAGCAGCCAAGGGACAGGCACTGAAGCTTTCTTT. Its translation: CASSQGTGTEAFF.

CDR3 bases: TGTGCCCCGGGGATTCATCAGCCCCAGCATTTT. Translation: CAPGIHQPQHF. The V and J genes are TRBV5-8 and TRBJ1-5, with D unresolved. The CDR3 contains 11 residues. The V gene's germline CDR1 is SGHTS and CDR2 YDEGEE. V lost 10 bases and J 5 bases, leaving 10 bases between the germline ends.

The rearrangement links TRBV5-8 to TRBJ2-5; the match to TRBD2 covers 8 bases. V was clipped by 4 bases and J by 0 bases; unmatched bases: 14. Germline V CDR1 and CDR2: SGHTS, YDEGEE. The CDR3 contains 18 residues. The CDR3 sequence: CASSRNSQGGGHQETQYF. Written as DNA, the CDR3 is TGTGCCAGCAGCCGGAATTCACAGGGCGGGGGGCACCAAGAGACCCAGTACTTC.

Comment on this clone: Other DNA variants within this sample encode the same CDR3. Here the CDR3 DNA reads TGTGCCAGCAGCTTTGGGGGGGTGAACACTGAAGCTTTCTTT. This encodes CASSFGGVNTEAFF. This chain connects TRBV11-3 to TRBJ1-1; TRBD1 is a possible D gene (5 bases). CDR1 is SGHNT, CDR2 YENEEA, per germline. The V end was cut by 3 bases, the J end by 0 bases, with 8 bases between. The CDR3 has 14 amino acids.

This chain connects TRBV18 to TRBJ1-1, with 8 positions matching TRBD1. The V segment lost 4 bases and the J segment 5 bases; nucleotides outside the gene matches: 6. The CDR3 runs to 14 residues. From germline, CDR1 is KGHSH and CDR2 LQKENI. The chain's CDR3 is CASSRGQGATEAFF. The CDR3 DNA follows: TGTGCCAGCTCACGTGGACAGGGTGCGACTGAAGCTTTCTTT.

The chain carries TRBV7-9 and TRBJ2-4; D uncertain. V lost 2 bases and J lost 3, with 5 bases in between. The CDR3 is 13 amino acids. The germline V gene has CDR1 SEHNR and CDR2 FQNEAQ (reference sequence). The CDR3: CASSLMGKNIQYF. The CDR3 bases are TGTGCCAGCAGCTTAATGGGCAAAAACATTCAGTACTTC.